The present T cell receptor (beta chain) was sequenced within a study of blood T cell repertoires in COVID-19 (dated by TCRdb to 2018 to 2021). For the wider study: The collaborator samples originated in the United States, Italy and Spain and spanned the acute and convalescent phases of COVID-19. The prospective study material was composed of cDNA or gDNA derived from T cells, B-cell-depleted T cells, or PBMCs. Deeply sampled blood TCRbeta repertoires from subjects exposed to, actively infected with, or recovered from COVID-19 were included in the dataset. The repertoires were released in a freely available public database meant as a resource for research on the immune response to SARS-CoV-2. Samples came from the ongoing ImmuneRACE study (first 160 participants) plus 1,254 subjects from 6 global collaborators. A de-identified subject ID, COVID-19 status, age in years and sex were almost always included in the sample metadata. Where HLA class I and class II types were available, the types were taken from metadata supplied by the sample provider, not from assay-based typing. What the study reported, not specific to this receptor: The amount of clinical and demographic metadata varied by source and participant and was provided uncurated.

Trimmed from V: 3 bases; trimmed from J: 6 bases; junction bases lacking a gene match: 8. As encoded in the germline V gene, CDR1 is SGHTA while CDR2 is FQGNSA. Taken from cysteine to phenylalanine, the CDR3 has 15 residues. Only the CDR3 portion is preserved as DNA: 45 bases, with reading frame beginning at the first base. TCRbeta CDR3 regions were amplified from genomic DNA using the immunoSEQ Assay, a bias-controlled multiplex PCR. From the authors' description of their analysis: The number of nucleated cells in each sample was estimated from the amplification of reference gene primers within the assay. Sequence reads were collapsed and filtered to measure the absolute abundance of every unique TCRbeta CDR3 rearrangement. For each sample, productive Simpson clonality was calculated as the square root of Simpson's diversity index over productive rearrangements. The immuneACCESS repertoire file appears here via TCRdb, limited to in-frame rearrangements. These files lack a portion of the clones; in checked studies, under half of the deficit traces to unresolved V genes, and the cause of the others is not known. The DNA gave D and trimming, while V, J and clone size come from that table. This sample lists under 120,000 clones; around 91% were detected once. The leading ten clones occupy approximately 30% of the sample.

Collaborating institutions collected whole blood in K2EDTA tubes following their own protocols. For TCRbeta analysis, collaborators shipped samples in one of three forms: frozen whole blood, isolated PBMCs, or DNA extracted from either of those sample types. With regard to this clone: Its antigen is currently not known. No much larger clone is present one base from it, and per-base qualities are unavailable.

This TCR was recovered from an elderly woman with acute or convalescent COVID-19. The chain is encoded by TRBV7-2 joined to TRBJ1-1, with 9 central nucleotides matching TRBD1. Sequencing was performed on peripheral blood. The CDR3 reads CASSFTGGVSSEAFF. The sequenced DNA: TGTGCCAGCAGCTTTACAGGGGGCGTATCTTCTGAAGCTTTCTTT.